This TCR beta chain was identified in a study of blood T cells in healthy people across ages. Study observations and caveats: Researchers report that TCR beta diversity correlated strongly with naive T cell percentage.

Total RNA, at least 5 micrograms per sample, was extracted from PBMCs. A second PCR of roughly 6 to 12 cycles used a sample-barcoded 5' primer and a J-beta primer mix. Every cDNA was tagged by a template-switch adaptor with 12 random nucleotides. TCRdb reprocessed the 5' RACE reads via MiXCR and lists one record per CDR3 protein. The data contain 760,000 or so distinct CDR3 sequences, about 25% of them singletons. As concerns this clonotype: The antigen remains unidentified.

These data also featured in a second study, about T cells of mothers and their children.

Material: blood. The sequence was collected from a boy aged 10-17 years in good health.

Here the CDR3 reads CASSQGETSTDTQYF. CDR3 sequence (DNA): TGTGCCAGCAGTCAGGGGGAGACTAGCACAGATACGCAGTATTTT. V usage is TRBV6-1 and J usage is TRBJ2-3; TRBD1 agrees at 7 bases. Germline V gene sequence: CDR1 MNHNS, CDR2 SASEGT. The CDR3 is made up of 15 amino acids. With V trimmed by 5 bases and J by 0 bases, 5 bases remained unmatched.